A single sample is the source of the 18 T cell receptor beta chains below, sequenced in a study of beta chain features in type 1 diabetes. Every bit of the isolated RNA underwent reverse transcription, so sequencing read expressed TCRB transcripts. Generated by immunoSEQ multiplex PCR, the TCRdb table keeps only in-frame clones and is missing some. In the table there are about 240,000 clones, around 26% of which are singletons. The sample taken for sequencing was central memory CD4+ T cells from blood. These receptors originate from a man aged 25 to 40 in good health.

This clone was detected only a few times. The chain links TRBV2 to TRBJ1-5; 8 bases fit TRBD1. With V trimmed by 6 bases and J by 3 bases, 4 bases remained unmatched. Germline V gives CDR1 SNHLY, CDR2 FYNNEI. CDR3 length equals 14 residues. The CDR3 DNA reads TGTGCCAGCAGGGCGACAGGGGACAATCAGCCCCAGCATTTT. Encoded protein: CASRATGDNQPQHF.

The chain employs TRBV11-3 and TRBJ2-1, with 7 bases that match TRBD1. V shed 5 bases, J shed 9 bases, and the junction held 13 bases outside the gene matches. This CDR3 has 15 amino acids. CDR1 and CDR2 from the germline V gene are SGHNT and YENEEA. CDR3 coding DNA: TGTGCCAGCAGCCCGACAGGGAATCAGAAGGGTGAGCAGTTCTTC. This codes for CASSPTGNQKGEQFF.

This clone was detected a few times. The V and J genes are TRBV6-6 and TRBJ1-5; D uncertain. CDR3 size: 14 residues. Trimming took off 0 bases at V and 5 bases at J, with 8 bases between the two ends. Looked up from germline, CDR1 is MNHNY and CDR2 is SVGAGI (reference sequence). The CDR3 protein is CASSYSGGYQPQHF. The CDR3 nucleotides are TGTGCCAGCAGTTACTCGGGAGGGTATCAGCCCCAGCATTTT.

This clone occurred a few times. The V gene is TRBV2, the J gene TRBJ2-4; D ambiguous. Looked up from germline, CDR1 is SNHLY and CDR2 is FYNNEI. CDR3 length: 15 residues. V was shortened by 1 base and J by 1 base, with 8 bases between the two germline ends. As DNA, the CDR3 is TGTGCCAGCAGTGAAGAGATCGGGGCCAAAAACATTCAGTACTTC. It translates to CASSEEIGAKNIQYF.

This clone was found a few times. The chain recombines TRBV6-5 with TRBJ2-1; D is ambiguous. Trimming cost V 6 bases and J 6 bases, with 15 bases left between them. The CDR3 covers 14 residues. CDR1 MNHEY and CDR2 SVGAGI come from the germline V gene. CDR3 sequence: CASSSPLDSNEQFF. CDR3 bases: TGTGCCAGCAGCTCACCCCTAGACTCCAATGAGCAGTTCTTC.

This clone was recorded at least ten times. This same CDR3 is encoded by further DNA sequences in the sample. CDR3 DNA sequence: TGCGCCAGCAGCTTGGGACTGCAGGATGAGCAGTTCTTC. Its protein is CASSLGLQDEQFF. This chain joins TRBV5-1 and TRBJ2-1; D is unclear. The V and J ends lost 0 bases and 8 bases respectively, with 9 bases between them. Germline CDR1 and CDR2: SGHRS and YFSETQ. The CDR3 loop spans 13 amino acids.

CDR3: CASSVASGVTDTQYF. CDR3 DNA: TGTGCCAGCAGCGTTGCTAGCGGTGTCACAGATACGCAGTATTTT. The chain is built from TRBV9 and TRBJ2-3; 7 bases fit TRBD2. Germline V lookup: CDR1 SGDLS, CDR2 YYNGEE. The ends lost 2 bases at V and 2 bases at J; junction bases unmatched: 5. This CDR3 comprises 15 residues.

The table lists this clone with a few counts. The J gene is TRBJ2-1, the V gene TRBV29-1, with 11 positions matching TRBD2. This CDR3 is built from 14 residues. Trimming took 3 bases from V and 9 from J; bases not matched to a gene: 7. CDR1 and CDR2 (germline): SQVTM, ANQGSEA. The CDR3 nucleotides are TGCAGCGTTGACCCTAGCGGGAGGACGAGTGAGCAGTTCTTC. Its protein product is CSVDPSGRTSEQFF.

V usage is TRBV15 and J usage is TRBJ1-2; no firm D call. V was trimmed by 5 bases and J by 1 base, leaving 8 bases between them. The CDR3 length is 13 residues. Germline V gene data show CDR1 as LNHNV and CDR2 as YYDKDF (reference sequence). The CDR3 reads CATSQDGNYGYTF. For the CDR3, the DNA is TGTGCCACCAGCCAGGACGGTAACTATGGCTACACCTTC.

With regard to this clone: This likely stems from a read error, as it lies one base from a far larger clone. The sample has other DNA sequences that encode this CDR3 too. The chain is built from TRBV29-1 and TRBJ1-1, with 8 nucleotides matching TRBD1. The CDR3 extends over 12 amino acids. Germline V gene data show CDR1 as SQVTM and CDR2 as ANQGSEA. CDR3 region: CSAHRGNTEAFF. The CDR3 DNA reads TGCAGCGCCCACAGGGGGAACACTGAAGCGTTCTTT.

The rearrangement links TRBV25-1 to TRBJ2-3; the match to TRBD1 covers 7 bases. The CDR3 runs 13 residues. Germline values: CDR1 MGHDK, CDR2 SYGVNS. J was trimmed by 3 bases and V by 4 bases; bases with no gene match: 1. The CDR3 sequence is CASSATGTDTQYF. CDR3 bases: TGTGCCAGCAGTGCGACAGGGACAGATACGCAGTATTTT.

This clone appeared many times. The J gene is TRBJ2-1, the V gene TRBV5-4; D is uncertain. From germline, CDR1 is SGHNT and CDR2 YYREEE (reference sequence). The V end lost 3 bases, the J end lost 5 bases, and 18 bases lay between the germline ends. The CDR3 extends over 16 amino acids. The CDR3 spells CASSSRGPQTHNEQFF. The CDR3 DNA reads TGTGCCAGCAGCTCGAGAGGACCCCAGACCCACAATGAGCAGTTCTTC. The full variable domain, with the rest looked up from reference TRBV5-4 and TRBJ2-1, is ETGVTQSPTHLIKTRGQQVTLRCSSQSGHNTVSWYQQALGQGPQFIFQYYREEENGRGNFPPRFSGLQFPNYSSELNVNALELDDSALYLCASSSRGPQTHNEQFFGPGTRLTVL.

This clone has only a few counts. V is TRBV25-1 and J is TRBJ2-5; the D gene could be TRBD1 or TRBD2 (5 bases each). Deletions cut 2 bases from V and 5 bases from J, with 6 bases between. Germline CDR1 and CDR2: MGHDK and SYGVNS. CDR3 length: 12 residues. For the CDR3, the DNA is TGTGCCAGCAGTGAAGAGGGGGAGACCCAGTACTTC. It is translated as CASSEEGETQYF.

A few counts support this clone. The J gene is TRBJ1-6, the V gene TRBV7-6; no definite D call. Deletions cut 0 bases from V and 9 bases from J, with 6 bases between. Germline V gene sequence: CDR1 SGHVS, CDR2 FNYEAQ. The CDR3 has 13 amino acids. As DNA, the CDR3 is TGTGCCAGCAGCTTAGCTCTGAGTTCACCCCTCCACTTT. Amino acids: CASSLALSSPLHF.

Regarding this clone: This CDR3 is also generated by other DNA sequences in the sample. The gene calls are TRBV7-2 and TRBJ1-5; D remains ambiguous. The CDR3 is made up of 13 amino acids. V lost 6 bases and J lost 0, with 6 bases in between. Per the germline V gene, CDR1 is SGHTA and CDR2 is FQGNSA. The CDR3, as DNA: TGTGCCAGCAGTTCCAATAGCAATCAGCCCCAGCATTTT. This gives the protein CASSSNSNQPQHF. Complete variable domain (other parts from reference TRBV7-2 and TRBJ1-5): GAGVSQSPSNKVTEKGKDVELRCDPISGHTALYWYRQSLGQGLEFLIYFQGNSAPDKSGLPSDRFSAERTGGSVSTLTIQRTQQEDSAVYLCASSSNSNQPQHFGDGTRLSIL.

This clone was picked up a small number of times. The chain couples TRBV21-1 to TRBJ2-5; TRBD1 is the table's D call, not checked against the DNA. TRBV21-1 is described as a pseudogene. This CDR3 has 17 residues. The DNA of the CDR3 is TGTGCCAGCAGCCCCCCAGACCCCGGGACAAGGACGGAGACCCAGTACTTC. This gives the protein CASSPPDPGTRTETQYF.

The chain links TRBV7-9 to TRBJ1-1; D may be TRBD1 (6 bases). V gave up 5 bases and J gave up 4 bases, with 17 bases separating them. Looked up from germline, CDR1 is SEHNR and CDR2 is FQNEAQ (reference sequence). The CDR3 runs 15 residues. CDR3 coding DNA: TGTGCCAGCAGCCTCCGATCACAGGGAGGCACTGAAGCTTTCTTT. It translates to CASSLRSQGGTEAFF.

The count of this clone is one. The rearrangement uses TRBV30 and TRBJ1-2; D gene ambiguous. Trimming removed 8 bases at V and 0 bases at J, with 7 bases between. This CDR3 has 11 amino acids. Germline CDR1 GTSNPN, CDR2 SVGIG (reference sequence). The chain's CDR3 is CALGPNYGYTF. The CDR3 nucleotides read TGTGCCCTTGGTCCTAACTATGGCTACACCTTC.